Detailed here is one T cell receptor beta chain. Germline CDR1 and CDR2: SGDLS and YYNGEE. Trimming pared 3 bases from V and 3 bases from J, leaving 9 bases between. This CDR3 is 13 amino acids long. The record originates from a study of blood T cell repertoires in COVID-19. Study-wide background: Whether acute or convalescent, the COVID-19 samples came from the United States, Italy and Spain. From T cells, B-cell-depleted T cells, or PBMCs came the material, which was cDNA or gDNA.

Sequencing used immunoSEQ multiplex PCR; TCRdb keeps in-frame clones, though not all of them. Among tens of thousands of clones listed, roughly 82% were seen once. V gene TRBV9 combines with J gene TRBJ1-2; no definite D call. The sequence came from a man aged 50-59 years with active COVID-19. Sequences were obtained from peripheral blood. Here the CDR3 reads CASSAEADYGYTF. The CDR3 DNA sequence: TGTGCCAGCAGCGCGGAAGCGGACTATGGCTACACCTTC.